The following is a T cell receptor beta chain sequence with its context. This specimen comes from a study of blood T cell repertoires in COVID-19. Looking at the study overall: Samples of COVID-19 (acute and convalescent) were obtained from the United States, Italy and Spain.

Profiled with immunoSEQ multiplex PCR; TCRdb holds only in-frame clones, not every one. The repertoire includes roughly 260,000 clones, 70% to 85% of them detected once, and under 4.5% sits in the top ten. CDR1 is SGDLS, CDR2 YYNGEE, per germline. V lost 0 bases and J 7 bases, leaving 16 bases between the germline ends. The CDR3 length is 15 residues. The sequence derives from a woman in her 40s with active or convalescent COVID-19. Material: peripheral blood. The gene calls are TRBV9 and TRBJ1-2, with D perhaps TRBD1 (6 bases). The CDR3 nucleotides read TGTGCCAGCAGCGTAGACCCGGACAGTTCCCCTGGCTACACCTTC. This codes for CASSVDPDSSPGYTF.